Below are 12 T cell receptor beta chains sequenced from a single sample in a study of T-cell memory formation after mild COVID-19. TCRdb reprocessed the 5' RACE reads via MiXCR and lists one record per CDR3 protein. The profile shows under 200,000 distinct CDR3 sequences, 10% to 15% of them singletons. The sequenced sample consisted of PBMCs or a T cell subset sorted from them (not recorded which). The source is a man younger than 35 who had mild COVID-19 (a few samples of this study predate the infection). Cell type and time point are not known.

This clonotype was counted between two and nine times. The chain employs TRBV10-3 and TRBJ2-3; D remains unclear. CDR1 and CDR2 (germline): ENHRY, SYGVKD. The CDR3 has 16 residues. The V end was cut by 2 bases, the J end by 2 bases, with 14 bases between. The CDR3 bases are TGTGCCATCAGTGAGGGCAGGACCAAGACCACAGATACGCAGTATTTT. Translating it yields CAISEGRTKTTDTQYF.

This clonotype was observed at least ten times. This chain uses TRBV12-3 or TRBV12-4 with TRBJ1-1; D is ambiguous. The CDR3 contains 12 residues. Trimming pared 5 bases from V and 0 bases from J, leaving 4 bases between. The CDR3 sequence is CASSNMNTEAFF. For the CDR3, the DNA is TGTGCCAGCAGTAATATGAACACTGAAGCTTTCTTT.

The chain recombines TRBV30 with TRBJ1-5; D is possibly TRBD1 (5 bases). Germline loops: CDR1 GTSNPN, CDR2 SVGIG (reference sequence). The CDR3 sequence is 13 residues long. V shed 5 bases and J shed 5 bases, with 13 bases lying between them. CDR3 loop: CAWSGGRDQPQHF. The CDR3 DNA is TGTGCCTGGTCCGGGGGTCGCGATCAGCCCCAGCATTTT.

This clonotype was observed at least ten times. V is TRBV7-2 and J is TRBJ2-3; the D call may be TRBD1 or TRBD2 (5 bases each). CDR3 size: 15 residues. The V and J ends lost 4 bases and 6 bases respectively, with 17 bases between them. Looked up from germline, CDR1 is SGHTA and CDR2 is FQGNSA. CDR3 protein: CASSWTTGIGDTQYF. CDR3 sequence (DNA): TGTGCCAGCAGCTGGACAACGGGGATTGGCGATACGCAGTATTTT.

This clonotype has only a few counts. The J gene is TRBJ1-1, the V gene TRBV7-2; TRBD1 agrees at 11 bases. This CDR3 spans 15 amino acids. V lost 5 bases to trimming and J lost 3 bases; unmatched junction nucleotides: 5. Looked up from germline, CDR1 is SGHTA and CDR2 is FQGNSA. CDR3 sequence: CASSRGTGGYTEAFF. The CDR3 DNA is TGTGCCAGCAGCCGCGGGACAGGGGGGTACACTGAAGCTTTCTTT. Combining the CDR3 with reference TRBV7-2 and TRBJ1-1 gives the whole variable domain GAGVSQSPSNKVTEKGKDVELRCDPISGHTALYWYRQSLGQGLEFLIYFQGNSAPDKSGLPSDRFSAERTGGSVSTLTIQRTQQEDSAVYLCASSRGTGGYTEAFFGQGTRLTVV.

This clonotype was picked up a small number of times. For the CDR3, the DNA is TGTGCCAGCACTCGGCAGATAAGACTGAACACTGAAGCTTTCTTT. It is translated as CASTRQIRLNTEAFF. The genes are TRBV6-6 and TRBJ1-1; D gene uncertain. CDR1 MNHNY and CDR2 SVGAGI come from the germline V gene (reference sequence). This CDR3 spans 15 amino acids. Deletions cut 7 bases from V and 0 bases from J, with 15 bases between.

The chain recombines TRBV15 with TRBJ2-1; TRBD1 matches 9 bases. The CDR3 sequence is 15 residues long. V was clipped by 3 bases and J by 6 bases; unmatched bases: 6. Germline V lookup: CDR1 LNHNV, CDR2 YYDKDF (reference sequence). Here the CDR3 DNA reads TGTGCCACCAGCAGTCCGGACAGGGGACTCAATGAGCAGTTCTTC. It translates to CATSSPDRGLNEQFF. The full variable domain, in which reference TRBV15 and TRBJ2-1 provide the parts outside the CDR3, is DAMVIQNPRYQVTQFGKPVTLSCSQTLNHNVMYWYQQKSSQAPKLLFHYYDKDFNNEADTPDNFQSRRPNTSFCFLDIRSPGLGDTAMYLCATSSPDRGLNEQFFGPGTRLTVL.

This chain links TRBV7-9 with TRBJ2-3, with TRBD2 matching over 9 bases. Trimming took 11 bases from V and 1 from J; bases not matched to a gene: 13. Germline loops: CDR1 SEHNR, CDR2 FQNEAQ (reference sequence). This CDR3 spans 16 amino acids. CDR3 sequence: CAWGFGSGGRTDTQYF. The CDR3 nucleotides are TGTGCCTGGGGGTTTGGTAGCGGGGGACGCACAGATACGCAGTATTTT.

This clonotype was counted ten times or more. The V gene is TRBV9, the J gene TRBJ2-5; weak D call: TRBD1 (5 bases). This CDR3 region has 14 residues. Trimming stripped 4 bases from V and 4 bases from J, with 14 bases between. CDR1 and CDR2 from the germline V gene are SGDLS and YYNGEE. CDR3 amino acids: CASSPRTRTETQYF. CDR3 DNA: TGTGCCAGCAGCCCCCGGACACGGACAGAGACCCAGTACTTC.

This clonotype was detected ten times or more. This chain joins TRBV7-2 and TRBJ2-5, with D perhaps matching TRBD1 or TRBD2 (6 bases each). The ends were cut back, 11 bases at V and 5 bases at J, with 15 bases in the middle. This CDR3 spans 12 amino acids. The germline V gene encodes CDR1 SGHTA and CDR2 FQGNSA. This CDR3 reads CASEGGWETQYF. CDR3 in DNA: TGTGCCTCAGAGGGGGGATGGGAGACCCAGTACTTC.

This clonotype was observed a handful of times. The rearrangement links TRBV12-3 or TRBV12-4 to TRBJ2-1; TRBD2 is a possible D gene (7 bases). This CDR3 has 15 residues. With 10 bases removed from V and 4 bases from J, the gap between germline ends came to 20 bases. The CDR3 sequence is CAINGGGAGYNEQFF. The CDR3 DNA is TGTGCCATCAACGGAGGGGGGGCCGGATACAATGAGCAGTTCTTC.

This clonotype was seen a few times. This rearrangement joins TRBV5-1 to TRBJ2-5; TRBD2 is a possible D gene (5 bases). Germline V CDR1 and CDR2: SGHRS, YFSETQ. Trimming cost V 4 bases and J 4 bases, with 14 bases left between them. There are 14 residues in the CDR3. The CDR3 nucleotides read TGCGCCAGCAGCATAAGTGGACTGCCAGAGACCCAGTACTTC. Its protein product is CASSISGLPETQYF. The full variable domain, its missing parts supplied by reference TRBV5-1 and TRBJ2-5, is KAGVTQTPRYLIKTRGQQVTLSCSPISGHRSVSWYQQTPGQGLQFLFEYFSETQRNKGNFPGRFSGRQFSNSRSEMNVSTLELGDSALYLCASSISGLPETQYFGPGTRLLVL.